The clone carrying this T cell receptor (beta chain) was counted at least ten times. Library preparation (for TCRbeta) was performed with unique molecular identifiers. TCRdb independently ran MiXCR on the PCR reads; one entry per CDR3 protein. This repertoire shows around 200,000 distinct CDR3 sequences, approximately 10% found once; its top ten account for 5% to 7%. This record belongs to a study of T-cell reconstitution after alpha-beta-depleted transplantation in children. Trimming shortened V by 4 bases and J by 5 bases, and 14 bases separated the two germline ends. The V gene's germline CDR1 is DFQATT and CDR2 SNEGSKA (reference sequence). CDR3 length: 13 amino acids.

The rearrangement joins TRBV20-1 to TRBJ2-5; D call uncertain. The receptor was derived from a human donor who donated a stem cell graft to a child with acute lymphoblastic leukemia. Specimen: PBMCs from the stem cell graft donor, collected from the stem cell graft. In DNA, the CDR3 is TGCAGTGCTATTATAAGTCCACGGGAGACCCAGTACTTC. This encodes CSAIISPRETQYF.